This passage covers 8 T cell receptor beta chains from one sample sequenced in a study of T cells in Graves' hyperthyroidism and ophthalmopathy. RNA transcripts provided the source from which TCR beta CDR3 regions were amplified. First-round RT-PCR targeting the TCR CDR3 was performed with the HTBI primer set. TCRdb used MiXCR to reprocess the multiplex PCR reads, holding one entry per CDR3 protein. The profile covers hundreds of thousands of distinct CDR3 sequences, with 12% to 15% appearing a single time and roughly 35% taken by the ten largest. Source material: blood. All receptors come from a woman between 35 and 50 years old with Graves' ophthalmopathy.

The sample holds a few counts of this clonotype. This chain uses TRBV18 with TRBJ2-7, with a possible D match to TRBD1 (6 bases). This CDR3 spans 16 amino acids. Trimming left V 6 bases short and J 2 bases short, with 20 bases between. The germline gives CDR1 KGHSH, CDR2 LQKENI. CDR3 region: CASSQQGSGRAYEQYF. The CDR3 DNA reads as TGTGCCAGCTCCCAACAGGGTTCAGGGAGAGCCTACGAGCAGTACTTC.

This clonotype turned up a few times. V gene TRBV5-6 combines with J gene TRBJ1-3, with D unresolved. Between the trimmed V and J ends, which lost 0 bases and 0 bases, there was a span of 7 bases. This CDR3 is 15 amino acids long. CDR1 is SGHDT and CDR2 is YYEEEE in the germline V gene. CDR3 loop: CASSLVKPSGNTIYF. The CDR3 bases are TGTGCCAGCAGCTTGGTCAAGCCCTCTGGAAACACCATATATTTT.

In its sample, this clonotype was seen many times. CDR3 DNA sequence: TGTGCCAGCCTTTGGAGCCGGCGGTACTTGGATACGCAGTATTTT. Protein sequence: CASLWSRRYLDTQYF. The chain joins TRBV2 to TRBJ2-3; D is unclear. The CDR3 runs 15 residues. Germline V gene lookup returns CDR1 SNHLY and CDR2 FYNNEI. V was shortened by 8 bases and J by 6 bases, with 21 bases between the two germline ends.

This clonotype was recorded at least ten times. The J gene is TRBJ2-5, the V gene TRBV7-9, with D perhaps matching TRBD1 or TRBD2 (5 bases each). The CDR3 totals 13 residues. The ends were cut back, 2 bases at V and 5 bases at J, with 9 bases in the middle. Germline-derived CDR1 and CDR2 are SEHNR and FQNEAQ (reference sequence). In DNA form, the CDR3 reads TGTGCCAGCAGCTTATGGGACGTGGAGACCCAGTACTTC. As protein: CASSLWDVETQYF.

This clonotype was counted at least ten times. The genes are TRBV28 and TRBJ2-1, with 9 bases matching TRBD2. CDR1 and CDR2 from the germline V gene are MDHEN and SYDVKM. V shed 1 base, J shed 6 bases, and the junction held 10 bases outside the gene matches. There are 17 residues in the CDR3. CDR3 loop: CASSLSPPSGVSNEQFF. CDR3 bases: TGTGCCAGCAGTTTATCCCCTCCTAGCGGGGTAAGCAATGAGCAGTTCTTC.

This clonotype was detected only a few times. The rearrangement uses TRBV11-3 and TRBJ2-1, with D perhaps being TRBD1 or TRBD2 (5 bases each). This CDR3 comprises 15 residues. Germline lookup yields CDR1 SGHNT and CDR2 YENEEA. Between the trimmed V and J ends, which lost 3 bases and 7 bases, there was a span of 16 bases. As DNA, the CDR3 is TGTGCCAGCAGCTTCTTCGGGGCAGTAATTAATGAGCAGTTCTTC. It specifies CASSFFGAVINEQFF.

At least ten counts were recorded for this clonotype. The rearrangement uses TRBV6-1 and TRBJ1-5; D uncertain. The V end lost 6 bases, the J end lost 2 bases, and 14 bases lay between the germline ends. CDR1 is MNHNS, CDR2 SASEGT, per germline. The CDR3 extends over 15 amino acids. The CDR3 DNA sequence: TGTGCCAGCAGGAGCCACCAAGGAGGCAATCAGCCCCAGCATTTT. The encoded protein is CASRSHQGGNQPQHF.

The chain links TRBV10-1 to TRBJ2-2, with D perhaps TRBD1 (6 bases). Trimming removed 7 bases at V and 1 base at J, with 10 bases between. Germline CDR1 reads WNHNN; CDR2 reads SYGVQD (reference sequence). The CDR3 extends over 14 amino acids. The CDR3 region is CASNGQKNTGELFF. In DNA, the CDR3 is TGCGCCAGCAACGGACAGAAGAACACCGGGGAGCTGTTTTTT.